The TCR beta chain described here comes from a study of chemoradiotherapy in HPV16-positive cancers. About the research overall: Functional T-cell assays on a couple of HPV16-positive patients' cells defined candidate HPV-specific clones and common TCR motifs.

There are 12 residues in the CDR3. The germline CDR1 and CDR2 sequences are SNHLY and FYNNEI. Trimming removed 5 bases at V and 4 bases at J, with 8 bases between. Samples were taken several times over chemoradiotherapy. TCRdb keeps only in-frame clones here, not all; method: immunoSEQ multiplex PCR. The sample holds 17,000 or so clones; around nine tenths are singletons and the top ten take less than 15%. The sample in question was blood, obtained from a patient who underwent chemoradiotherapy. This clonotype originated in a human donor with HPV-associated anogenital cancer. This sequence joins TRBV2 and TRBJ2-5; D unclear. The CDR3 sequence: CASSSLGETQYF. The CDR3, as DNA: TGTGCCAGCAGTTCCCTGGGAGAGACCCAGTACTTC.